A selection of T cell receptor beta chains follows, all from one sample in a study of a mutant IDH1 vaccine in newly diagnosed glioma. Generated by immunoSEQ multiplex PCR, the TCRdb table keeps only in-frame clones and is missing some. The table records approximately 34,000 clones, around nine tenths of them present only once. Their target antigens are unknown. Sample: PBMCs, taken from a glioma patient whose treatment included an IDH1 peptide vaccine. Receptor source: a man in his forties with glioma. The CDR3 runs from the conserved cysteine through the conserved F or W.

V,CDR3
TRBV29-1,CSVAHGANTGELFF
TRBV7-9,CASRSPMTGPYNEQFF
TRBV6-6,CASSYSRTTNTEAFF
TRBV5-1,CASSFASGQGAQGYTF
TRBV6-1,CASRGAFNTGELFF
TRBV6-5,CASSTTDSYGYTF
TRBV9,CASSVDVQGPGANVLTF
TRBV10-3,CASKGDRGKDEQFF
TRBV5-5,CASSLEGYEQYF
TRBV7-9,CASSKSFGLTTNEKLFF
TRBV19,CATSVGRSNYEQYF
TRBV28,CASSPGDRDTGELFF
TRBV19,CASSGAGLWPQHF
TRBV19,CASSISVEETQYF
TRBV15,CATSRDRGQGDRKLFF
TRBV7-2,CASSRQSNYGYTF
TRBV7-9,CASSLGQGHNQPQHF
TRBV9,CASSVGGGVTGELFF
TRBV19,CASTRPNTEAFF
TRBV18,CASSRVGWRVYTGELFF
TRBV7-9,CASSPMAGQGTEAFF
TRBV6-4,CASRESPNTGELFF
TRBV5-1,CASSPDRGYEQFF
TRBV6-5,CASSYDSGTGELFF
TRBV21-1,CARGQGTYGYTF
TRBV2,CASSPRRGYTF
TRBV21-1,CASNTGRPWTDYHGYTF
TRBV7-2,CASSPRAAGGPRTGELFF
TRBV7-7,CASSLGRADQPQHF
TRBV18,CASSPLGGTDTQYF
TRBV9,CASSYGTAASGNTIYF
TRBV30,CAWSPNRGKNYGYTF
TRBV11-2,CASSPQGSGTDTQYF
TRBV6-1,CASSVEGPYRAFF
TRBV7-2,CASSSGQLNQPQHF
TRBV19,CASSSYSTGTEAFF
TRBV7-7,CASSEGTGGGQETQYF
TRBV6-5,CASSYSIYVNNEQFF
TRBV10-2,CASSGKIAGGPGTDTQYF
TRBV7-3,CASSIGPAGTVRAGELFF
TRBV28,CASSLTLEKLFF
TRBV11-2,CASSKMPQGPTDTQYF
TRBV5-6,CASSRGVGYTF
TRBV5-6,CASSLGVASQPQHF
TRBV19,CASSIERNTGELFF